Listed here are 31 T cell receptor beta chains from one sample, sequenced in a study of low-dose radiotherapy and immunotherapy resistance in tumors. First-strand cDNA used TRAV- and TRBV-specific primers, covering alpha and beta chains. Amplification of TCRs used a constant-region primer and V-primer adapter for about 19 PCR cycles. TCRdb reprocessed the reads with MiXCR, giving one entry per CDR3 protein. The sample has 60,000 or so distinct CDR3 sequences; around a quarter are singletons. Stated time point: before trial treatment. This sample comprised PBMCs, obtained before treatment. All receptors derive from a male donor with rectosigmoid adenocarcinoma.

This clonotype was counted many times. The gene calls are TRBV20-1 and TRBJ1-2; TRBD1 agrees at 11 bases. J lost 4 bases, V lost 6 bases, and 7 bases had no gene match. The CDR3 spans 14 residues. Germline V gene data show CDR1 as DFQATT and CDR2 as SNEGSKA (reference sequence). Written as DNA, the CDR3 is TGCAGTGCGACGGGACAGGGGGTCTTCTATGGCTACACCTTC. Its translation is CSATGQGVFYGYTF.

A remark on this clonotype: A read error likely explains this, since a far larger clone differs by one base. The rearrangement joins TRBV10-1 to TRBJ2-3; 8 nucleotides align to TRBD2. In germline, CDR1 is WNHNN, CDR2 SYGVQD (reference sequence). This CDR3 spans 17 amino acids. The CDR3: CVSSALAGGGATDTQYF. Here the CDR3 DNA reads TGTGTCAGCAGTGCCCTCGCGGGGGGAGGGGCTACAGATACGCAGTATTTT.

This clonotype was found a few times. This CDR3 reads CASSARGHFDYEQYF. As DNA, the CDR3 is TGTGCCAGCAGTGCCCGGGGGCATTTCGACTACGAGCAGTACTTC. J is TRBJ2-7 and V is TRBV28; TRBD1 or TRBD2 may be the D gene (6 bases each). There are 15 residues in the CDR3. With 5 bases removed from V and 3 bases from J, the gap between germline ends came to 17 bases. From germline, CDR1 is MDHEN and CDR2 SYDVKM.

In regard to this clonotype: A far larger clone is off by one base, so a read error is likely. The chain couples TRBV28 to TRBJ2-2; D not certain. The length of the CDR3 is 15 residues. From germline, CDR1 is MDHEN and CDR2 SYDVKM. Trimming stripped 4 bases from V and 4 bases from J, with 13 bases between. CDR3 amino acids: CASSYFTTSTGELFF. CDR3 nucleotide sequence: TGTGCCAGCAGTTACTTTACTACGAGCACCGGGGAGCTGTTTTTT.

This clonotype was seen at least ten times. The chain links TRBV4-2 to TRBJ2-4; D is uncertain. CDR3 size: 16 residues. The V end was cut by 4 bases, the J end by 0 bases, with 13 bases between. The germline V gene has CDR1 LGHNA and CDR2 YNFKEQ. DNA of the CDR3: TGTGCCAGCAGCCCGACGACCGACTTAGCCAAAAACATTCAGTACTTC. Amino acids: CASSPTTDLAKNIQYF.

For this clonotype: A far larger clone lies a single base away; this is likely a read error. This sequence joins TRBV20-1 and TRBJ2-7; 8 nucleotides agree with TRBD2. The V gene's germline CDR1 is DFQATT and CDR2 SNEGSKA (reference sequence). The V and J ends lost 0 bases and 7 bases, in that order; junction bases with no gene match: 14. The CDR3 runs 16 residues. For the CDR3, the DNA is TGCAGTGCTAGAGATCATCCAGCGGGGGACTACAATGAGCAGTACTTC. Translated, it gives CSARDHPAGDYNEQYF.

This chain connects TRBV4-1 to TRBJ1-5, with 9 nucleotides matching TRBD1. The J segment lost 4 bases and the V segment lost 4 bases, leaving 8 bases of the junction unmatched. This CDR3 has 16 amino acids. From germline, CDR1 is MGHRA and CDR2 YSYEKL. In DNA, the CDR3 is TGCGCCAGCAGCCCTGGCACCGGGACAGGGAATCAGCCCCAGCATTTT. This translates into CASSPGTGTGNQPQHF.

This clonotype was detected many times. The rearrangement uses TRBV5-1 and TRBJ2-3; TRBD2 is a possible D gene (5 bases). V was clipped by 5 bases and J by 1 base, with 11 bases between them. The CDR3 has 14 residues. The germline gives CDR1 SGHRS, CDR2 YFSETQ. This CDR3 reads CASRPLDRTDTQYF. Written as DNA, the CDR3 is TGCGCCAGCAGGCCACTAGATCGCACAGATACGCAGTATTTT.

The chain has TRBV12-3 or TRBV12-4 and TRBJ1-5; D ambiguous. The CDR3 covers 14 residues. The ends were cut back, 2 bases at V and 1 base at J, with 6 bases in the middle. The CDR3 region has the DNA TGTGCCAGCAGTTTACTACACAGCAATCAGCCCCAGCATTTT. Protein: CASSLLHSNQPQHF.

The V and J genes are TRBV21-1 and TRBJ2-7. TRBV21-1 is assigned pseudogene status. The CDR3 spans 15 residues. The CDR3 DNA follows: TGTGCCAGCAGCAGTAGATGGAACAGCCCCTACGAGCAGTACTTC. Amino acid sequence: CASSSRWNSPYEQYF.

The V call is TRBV29-1, the J call TRBJ2-1, with a weak D call TRBD1 (6 bases). The CDR3 totals 15 residues. Germline V gives CDR1 SQVTM, CDR2 ANQGSEA. Trimming took off 4 bases at V and 0 bases at J, with 13 bases between the two ends. The CDR3 loop reads CSVGDRQSSYNEQFF. CDR3 nucleotides: TGCAGCGTTGGCGACAGGCAGAGCTCCTACAATGAGCAGTTCTTC.

This clonotype came up many times. The V and J genes are TRBV28 and TRBJ2-5; D might be TRBD1 (6 bases). This CDR3 spans 13 amino acids. The germline V gene encodes CDR1 MDHEN and CDR2 SYDVKM. Trimming removed 3 bases from V and 4 bases from J, with 9 bases in between. As DNA, the CDR3 is TGTGCCAGCAGTTTGTCAGGGGTAGAGACCCAGTACTTC. Translated: CASSLSGVETQYF.

Details on this clonotype: Since a far larger clone is one base different, this is likely a read error. The J gene is TRBJ2-3, the V gene TRBV6-6; the match to TRBD2 covers 9 bases. This CDR3 comprises 14 residues. Germline lookup yields CDR1 MNHNY and CDR2 SVGAGI (reference sequence). The CDR3 DNA reads as TGTGCCAGCAACCGCGGGGGGGTGACAGATAGGCAGTATTTT. As protein: CASNRGGVTDRQYF.

Comment on this clonotype: This probably arose from a read error, given a far larger clone one base away. J is TRBJ2-7 and V is TRBV6-1, with 7 nucleotides matching TRBD2. Germline V CDR1 and CDR2: MNHNS, SASEGT. The CDR3 runs to 15 residues. Trimming took 6 bases from V and 7 from J; bases not matched to a gene: 15. CDR3 nucleotide sequence: TGTGCCAGCAGGTCCGGGGGGACTGGGCACAATGAGCAGTACTTC. Translated: CASRSGGTGHNEQYF.

Remarks on this clonotype: A single base is all that separates this from a far larger clone, so a read error is likely. The chain combines TRBV24-1 with TRBJ2-1; the match to TRBD2 covers 11 bases. The germline gives CDR1 KGHDR, CDR2 SFDVKD. The CDR3 extends over 16 amino acids. Trimming removed 3 bases from V and 13 bases from J; junction bases left unmatched: 13. Here the CDR3 DNA reads TGTGCCACCAGTGATATGGGACTAGCGGCCCAAGAGACCCAGTTCTTC. It specifies CATSDMGLAAQETQFF.

This clonotype was recorded many times. V gene TRBV7-9 combines with J gene TRBJ2-1; 14 nucleotides line up with TRBD2. The CDR3 has 16 amino acids. Germline assignment: CDR1 SEHNR and CDR2 FQNEAQ (reference sequence). V was clipped by 5 bases and J by 7 bases; unmatched bases: 7. The CDR3 nucleotides are TGTGCCAGCAGCCCCCGACTAGCGGGAGGGCAGAATGAGCAGTTCTTC. This encodes CASSPRLAGGQNEQFF.

The CDR3 DNA follows: TGTGCCAGCAGTTACCAGGGCTGGGAGACCCAGTACTTC. It yields the protein CASSYQGWETQYF. The chain uses TRBV6-2 or TRBV6-3 and TRBJ2-5, with D perhaps matching TRBD1 (5 bases). Germline CDR1 MNHEY, CDR2 SVGEGT. The CDR3 loop spans 13 amino acids. V lost 2 bases and J lost 5, with 9 bases in between.

This clonotype was seen a few times. One base separates it from a far larger clone, so it is likely a read error. V and J are TRBV28 and TRBJ2-1, with TRBD2 matching 9 bases. The germline gives CDR1 MDHEN, CDR2 SYDVKM. The trim removed 6 bases at V and 10 bases at J, leaving 10 bases unmatched. This CDR3 has 14 amino acids. As DNA, the CDR3 is TGTGCCAGCAGCTATAGCGGGAGACTTGACGAGCAGTTCTTC. Translation: CASSYSGRLDEQFF.

This clonotype occurred a few times. The chain links TRBV6-8 to TRBJ2-2; unclear D gene. CDR3 length: 14 amino acids. V was cut by 7 bases and J by 0 bases, with 9 bases left in between. Germline values: CDR1 MNHGY, CDR2 SAAAGT. The CDR3, as DNA: TGTGCCAGCACCAACGCTGCGAACACCGGGGAGCTGTTTTTT. It codes for CASTNAANTGELFF.

At least ten counts were recorded for this clonotype. The chain combines TRBV28 with TRBJ2-5, with TRBD2 matching over 10 bases. V was pared by 10 bases and J by 2 bases, with 10 bases of the junction left unmatched. This CDR3 has 15 residues. The germline V gene has CDR1 MDHEN and CDR2 SYDVKM. CDR3 sequence reads: CATQYLAGAQETQYF. The CDR3, as DNA: TGTGCCACCCAATACCTAGCGGGAGCACAAGAGACCCAGTACTTC.

This clonotype was counted at least ten times. A read error may account for a junction end that differs from germline. The chain recombines TRBV4-1 with TRBJ1-5, with a possible D match to TRBD1 (6 bases). CDR1 is MGHRA, CDR2 YSYEKL, per germline. This CDR3 region has 12 residues. Written as DNA, the CDR3 is TGCGCCAGCAGCCAAGAACAGGGCCCCCTGAATTTT. Translated, it gives CASSQEQGPLNF.

The CDR3 sequence: CASSQGTGEQFF. The CDR3 DNA follows: TGTGCCAGCAGCCAAGGAACGGGGGAGCAGTTCTTC. V and J are TRBV3-1 and TRBJ2-1; possibly TRBD2 for D (5 bases). Germline CDR1 reads LGHDT; CDR2 reads YNNKEL (reference sequence). The CDR3 spans 12 residues. Trimming removed 1 base from V and 10 bases from J, with 8 bases in between.

There are a few counts of this clonotype. The chain links TRBV25-1 to TRBJ2-2, with D uncertain. The CDR3 is 16 amino acids. V was clipped by 2 bases and J by 4 bases, with 14 bases between them. Germline lookup yields CDR1 MGHDK and CDR2 SYGVNS. CDR3 residues: CASSEHWRWSTGELFF. Here the CDR3 DNA reads TGTGCCAGCAGTGAACACTGGCGGTGGAGCACCGGGGAGCTGTTTTTT.

This clonotype was observed a handful of times. DNA of the CDR3: TGCAGCGTTAGACGGGCCCAAGAGACCCAGTACTTC. Encoded protein: CSVRRAQETQYF. This sequence joins TRBV29-1 and TRBJ2-5; no firm D call. Deletions cut 5 bases from V and 1 base from J, with 8 bases between. This CDR3 region has 12 residues. Germline V gives CDR1 SQVTM, CDR2 ANQGSEA.

The chain has TRBV28 and TRBJ2-2, with a possible D match to TRBD1 (6 bases). Germline-derived CDR1 and CDR2 are MDHEN and SYDVKM. The V end was cut by 8 bases, the J end by 5 bases, with 9 bases between. This CDR3 is built from 12 residues. CDR3 coding DNA: TGTGCCAGCCTAGGGGGAACCGGGGAGCTGTTTTTT. It codes for CASLGGTGELFF.

This clonotype has at least ten counts. J is TRBJ2-3 and V is TRBV6-2 or TRBV6-3; D might be TRBD1 or TRBD2, each matching 5 bases. This CDR3 has 15 amino acids. CDR1 is MNHEY, CDR2 SVGEGT, per germline. Between the trimmed V and J ends, which lost 0 bases and 2 bases, there was a span of 9 bases. DNA of the CDR3: TGTGCCAGCAGTTACTCGATGGGGGTCACAGATACGCAGTATTTT. Translation: CASSYSMGVTDTQYF.

The table lists this clonotype with many counts. The chain couples TRBV6-8 to TRBJ1-4, with a weak D call TRBD1 (6 bases). This CDR3 is built from 12 residues. V shed 4 bases and J shed 11 bases, with 11 bases lying between them. Germline V gene sequence: CDR1 MNHGY, CDR2 SAAAGT. CDR3: CASSSLGGKLFF. The DNA of the CDR3 is TGTGCCAGCAGTTCTCTAGGGGGGAAACTGTTTTTT.

The chain has TRBV20-1 and TRBJ2-4; D is tentatively TRBD1 or TRBD2 (6 bases each). Trimming removed 0 bases from V and 5 bases from J, with 14 bases in between. Germline V gene sequence: CDR1 DFQATT, CDR2 SNEGSKA (reference sequence). The CDR3 length is 15 residues. For the CDR3, the DNA is TGCAGTGCTAGAGATCCGGGTAGGGGGGAAAACATTCAGTACTTC. As protein: CSARDPGRGENIQYF.

As for this clonotype: A far larger clone is only one base removed, so a read error is likely. The V gene is TRBV7-9, the J gene TRBJ1-2; D is perhaps TRBD1 (6 bases). The length of the CDR3 is 15 residues. Germline loops: CDR1 SEHNR, CDR2 FQNEAQ (reference sequence). This CDR3 is CASSSGTTTNHGYTF. The CDR3 region has the DNA TGTGCCAGCAGCTCCGGGACAACCACTAACCATGGCTACACCTTC.

This chain links TRBV27 with TRBJ2-7; 11 bases fit TRBD2. Germline V CDR1 and CDR2: MNHEY, SMNVEV (reference sequence). This CDR3 region has 15 residues. The junction had 6 bases not matched to a gene; V was cut back by 5 bases and J by 3 bases. CDR3 amino acids: CASSPTSGGDYEQYF. In DNA, the CDR3 is TGTGCCAGCAGTCCTACTAGCGGGGGAGACTACGAGCAGTACTTC.

This clonotype was counted many times. The chain employs TRBV18 and TRBJ1-2; TRBD1 agrees at 8 bases. Trimming took 0 bases from V and 4 from J; bases not matched to a gene: 4. Germline CDR1 KGHSH, CDR2 LQKENI. CDR3 length: 15 residues. The CDR3 nucleotides are TGTGCCAGCTCACCACCGGCAGGGGGCCTCTATGGCTACACCTTC. This encodes CASSPPAGGLYGYTF.